One TCR beta chain is described in this entry. This specimen belongs to a study of Ad26.COV2.S vaccination and SARS-CoV-2 variants. Overall study: Participants got Ad26.COV2.S intramuscularly, once or twice 56 days apart.

Some clones are missing from TCRdb's copy, which holds only in-frame ones; the method was immunoSEQ multiplex PCR. Of about 680,000 clones listed, about 90% are singletons. V was clipped by 0 bases and J by 5 bases, with 13 bases between them. The CDR3 consists of 15 residues. Germline CDR1 KGHSH, CDR2 LQKENI. The treatment was: around 19 received Ad26.COV2.S at low or high dose, single or two shots; about five received placebo; per-sample allocation not given. Sampling was performed 63 days after the first vaccine or placebo injection. Sequences were derived from peripheral blood, sampled in a trial of Ad26.COV2.S vaccine versus placebo. The clonotype comes from a person aged 18-60 years who received the Ad26.COV2.S COVID-19 vaccine or a placebo. The chain uses TRBV18 and TRBJ1-2, with D hard to call. In nucleotides, the CDR3 is TGTGCCAGCTCACCACCGCCACTGGGTAGTTATGGCTACACCTTC. Translating it yields CASSPPPLGSYGYTF. Using reference TRBV18 and TRBJ1-2 for the parts outside the CDR3, the full variable domain is NAGVMQNPRHLVRRRGQEARLRCSPMKGHSHVYWYRQLPEEGLKFMVYLQKENIIDESGMPKERFSAEFPKEGPSILRIQQVVRGDSAAYFCASSPPPLGSYGYTFGSGTRLTVV.